This T cell receptor (beta chain) was found in a study of blood T cell repertoires in COVID-19 (dated by TCRdb to about 2020). Regarding the research as a whole: Samples from collaborators originated in the United States, Italy and Spain and spanned both the acute and convalescent phases of COVID-19. The dataset comprised deeply sampled blood TCRbeta repertoires from subjects exposed to, actively infected with, or recovered from COVID-19. The samples were drawn from the first 160 participants of the ongoing ImmuneRACE study and from 950 to 1,500 subjects provided by 6 global collaborators. Sample metadata almost always included a de-identified subject ID, COVID-19 status, age in years and sex. The material from the prospective study consisted of cDNA or gDNA derived from T cells, B-cell-depleted T cells, or PBMCs. HLA class I and class II types, where available, came from metadata supplied by the sample provider rather than from assay-based typing. The repertoires were made available in a free public database intended to serve as a resource for research on the immune response to SARS-CoV-2.

The immunoSEQ Assay, a bias-controlled multiplex PCR, was used to amplify TCRbeta CDR3 regions from genomic DNA. In the source study's methods: The number of nucleated cells in each sample was estimated by amplification of reference gene primers within the assay. To quantify the absolute abundance of each unique TCRbeta CDR3 rearrangement, sequence reads were collapsed and filtered. Productive Simpson clonality was computed per sample as the square root of Simpson's diversity index over productive rearrangements. TCRdb stores this immuneACCESS table with in-frame sequences only. Part of the clones is absent; in the studies checked, under half of the shortfall reflects unresolved V genes, and no reason is known for the rest. V and J calls and clone size are as listed in that table; D and trimming were resolved from the DNA. Within this sample are some 190,000 clones, with around 85% of them counted one time only. The ten largest clonotypes hold 6.9% of the sample.

The CDR3 contains 16 residues, cysteine and phenylalanine counted. Only the CDR3 part of the read is kept: 48 bases, read in frame from the first base. CDR1 and CDR2 (MGHDK, SYGVNS) derive from the germline V gene. Deletion took 4 bases off V and 0 bases off J, with a span of 10 bases between the germline ends. Here is what the overall study found, with its caveats: How much clinical and demographic metadata was included differed by source and by participant, and the metadata was provided uncurated.

One collaborating source in Seattle enrolled patients while the patients were actively infected and followed the patients over time throughout the course of disease. Collaborating institutions collected whole blood in K2EDTA tubes following their own protocols. For TCRbeta analysis, collaborator samples were shipped as frozen whole blood, as isolated PBMCs, or as DNA extracted from either sample type. As for this clone: Its antigen remains undetermined. No base-level quality is on record; no much larger clone is a single base apart.

This clonotype was obtained from a man older than 75 with COVID-19, enrolled during active disease. The sequenced material came from peripheral blood. The chain was built from TRBV25-1 and TRBJ2-6; the D gene is perhaps TRBD1, from 5 matching bases. The DNA is as follows: TGTGCCAGCAGTGCCAGGGTTCCCTCTGGGGCCAACGTCCTGACTTTC. Translated, it gives CASSARVPSGANVLTF.